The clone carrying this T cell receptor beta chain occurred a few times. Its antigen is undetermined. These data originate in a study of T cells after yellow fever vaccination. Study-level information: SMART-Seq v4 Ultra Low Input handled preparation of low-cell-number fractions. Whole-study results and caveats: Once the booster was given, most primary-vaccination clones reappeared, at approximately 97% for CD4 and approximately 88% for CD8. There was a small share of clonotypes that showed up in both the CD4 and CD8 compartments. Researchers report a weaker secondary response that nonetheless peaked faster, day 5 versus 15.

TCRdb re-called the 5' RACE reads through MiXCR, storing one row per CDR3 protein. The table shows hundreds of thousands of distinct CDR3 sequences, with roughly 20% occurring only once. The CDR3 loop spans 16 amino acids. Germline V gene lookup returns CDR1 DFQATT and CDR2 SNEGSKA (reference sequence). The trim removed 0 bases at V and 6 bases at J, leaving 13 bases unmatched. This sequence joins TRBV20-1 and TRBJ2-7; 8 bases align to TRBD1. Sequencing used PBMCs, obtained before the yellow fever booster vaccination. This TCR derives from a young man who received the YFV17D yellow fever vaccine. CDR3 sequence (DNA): TGCAGTGCTAGAGATCCCGGACAGGGTTATTTCAGCGAGCAGTACGTC. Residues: CSARDPGQGYFSEQYV.